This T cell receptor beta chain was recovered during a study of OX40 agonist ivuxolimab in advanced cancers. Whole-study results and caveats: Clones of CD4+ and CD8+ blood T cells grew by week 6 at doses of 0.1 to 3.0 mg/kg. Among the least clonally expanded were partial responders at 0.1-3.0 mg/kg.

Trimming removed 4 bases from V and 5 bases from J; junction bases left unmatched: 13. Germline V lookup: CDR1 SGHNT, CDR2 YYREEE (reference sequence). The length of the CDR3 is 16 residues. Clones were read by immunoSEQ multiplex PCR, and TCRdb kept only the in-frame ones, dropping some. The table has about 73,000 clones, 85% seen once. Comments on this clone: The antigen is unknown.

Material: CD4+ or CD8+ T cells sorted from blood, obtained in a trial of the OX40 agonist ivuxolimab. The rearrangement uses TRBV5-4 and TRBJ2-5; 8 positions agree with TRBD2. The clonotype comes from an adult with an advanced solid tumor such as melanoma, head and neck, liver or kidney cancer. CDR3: CASSKLSGGPGETQYF. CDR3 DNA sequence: TGTGCCAGCAGCAAACTCTCGGGGGGGCCGGGTGAGACCCAGTACTTC.